This T cell receptor (beta chain) was obtained from a study of blood T cell repertoires in COVID-19. As for the study in general: In each case, the material was cDNA or gDNA derived from T cells, B-cell-depleted T cells, or PBMCs.

V was clipped by 0 bases and J by 6 bases, with 4 bases between them. Germline CDR1 is SGHDT and CDR2 is YYEEEE. The CDR3 loop spans 13 amino acids. The data were produced by immunoSEQ multiplex PCR, yet TCRdb's version contains in-frame clones alone and is incomplete. Of 200,000 to 250,000 clones listed, 70% to 90% are singletons. This chain links TRBV5-6 with TRBJ1-6, with D unresolved. The sequence was collected from a woman aged 45 to 65 with COVID-19, enrolled during active disease. Source material: peripheral blood. The CDR3: CASSLDSNSPLHF. The DNA of the CDR3 is TGTGCCAGCAGCTTGGACAGTAATTCACCCCTCCACTTT.